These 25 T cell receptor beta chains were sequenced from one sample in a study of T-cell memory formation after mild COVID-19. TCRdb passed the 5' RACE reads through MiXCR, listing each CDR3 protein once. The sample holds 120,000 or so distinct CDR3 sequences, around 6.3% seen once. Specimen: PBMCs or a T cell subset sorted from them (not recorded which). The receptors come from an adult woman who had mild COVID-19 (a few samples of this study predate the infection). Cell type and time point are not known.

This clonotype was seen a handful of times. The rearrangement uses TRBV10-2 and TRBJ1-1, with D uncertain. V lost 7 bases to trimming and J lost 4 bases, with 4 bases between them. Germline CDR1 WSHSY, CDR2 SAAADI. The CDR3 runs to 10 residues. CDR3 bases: TGCGCCAGCATGGGCACTGAAGCTTTCTTT. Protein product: CASMGTEAFF.

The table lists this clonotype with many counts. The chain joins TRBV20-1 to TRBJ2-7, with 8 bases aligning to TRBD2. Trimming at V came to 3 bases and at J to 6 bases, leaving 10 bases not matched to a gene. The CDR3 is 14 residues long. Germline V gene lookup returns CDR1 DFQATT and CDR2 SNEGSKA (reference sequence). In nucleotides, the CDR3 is TGCAGTGCTAGCCCGTCTCGTGCGGGGGGCGAGCAGTACTTC. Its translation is CSASPSRAGGEQYF.

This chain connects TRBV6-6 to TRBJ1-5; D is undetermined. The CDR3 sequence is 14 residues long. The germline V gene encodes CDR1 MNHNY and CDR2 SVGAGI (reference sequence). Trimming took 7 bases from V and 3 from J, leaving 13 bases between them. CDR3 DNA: TGTGCCAGCAAAAACTATGCCGCCAATCAGCCCCAGCATTTT. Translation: CASKNYAANQPQHF.

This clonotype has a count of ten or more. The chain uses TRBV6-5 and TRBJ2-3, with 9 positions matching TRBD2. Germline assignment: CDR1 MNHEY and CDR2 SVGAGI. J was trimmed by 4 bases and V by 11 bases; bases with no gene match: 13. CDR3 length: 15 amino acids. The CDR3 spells CAPWRRREGSDTQYF. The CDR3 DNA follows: TGTGCCCCGTGGAGGCGGCGGGAGGGATCAGATACGCAGTATTTT.

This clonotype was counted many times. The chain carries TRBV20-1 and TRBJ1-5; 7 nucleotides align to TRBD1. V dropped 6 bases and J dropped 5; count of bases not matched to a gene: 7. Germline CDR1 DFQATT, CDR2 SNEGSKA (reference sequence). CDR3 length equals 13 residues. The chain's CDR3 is CSARDRVDQPQHF. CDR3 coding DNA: TGCAGTGCCCGTGACAGGGTGGATCAGCCCCAGCATTTT.

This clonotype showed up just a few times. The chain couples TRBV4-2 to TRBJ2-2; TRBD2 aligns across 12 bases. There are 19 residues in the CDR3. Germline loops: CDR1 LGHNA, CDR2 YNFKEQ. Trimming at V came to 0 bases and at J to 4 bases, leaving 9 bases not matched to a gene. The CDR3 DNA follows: TGTGCCAGCAGCCAAGATAGACTAGCGGGAGTAGGTGGCACCGGGGAGCTGTTTTTT. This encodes CASSQDRLAGVGGTGELFF.

The CDR3 here is CSARDWERRQTSSTDTQYF. CDR3 DNA: TGCAGTGCTAGAGACTGGGAACGGCGCCAAACCTCTAGCACAGATACGCAGTATTTT. The chain is built from TRBV20-1 and TRBJ2-3; no definite D call. The CDR3 contains 19 residues. The germline V gene has CDR1 DFQATT and CDR2 SNEGSKA (reference sequence). Trimming took off 0 bases at V and 0 bases at J, with 22 bases between the two ends.

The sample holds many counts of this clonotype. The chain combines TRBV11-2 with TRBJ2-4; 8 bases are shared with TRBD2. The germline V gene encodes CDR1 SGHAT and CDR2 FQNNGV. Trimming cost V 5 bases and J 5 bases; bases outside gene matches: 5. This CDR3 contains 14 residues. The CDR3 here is CASSIAGTQNIQYF. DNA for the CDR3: TGTGCCAGCAGCATAGCGGGGACCCAAAACATTCAGTACTTC.

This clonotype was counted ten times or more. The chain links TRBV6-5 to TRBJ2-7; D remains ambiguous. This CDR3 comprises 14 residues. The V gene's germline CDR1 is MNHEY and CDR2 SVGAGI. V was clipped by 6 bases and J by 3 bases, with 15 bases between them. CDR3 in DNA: TGTGCCAGCAGCTGGCCTTCGGACCTCTACGAGCAGTACTTC. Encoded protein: CASSWPSDLYEQYF.

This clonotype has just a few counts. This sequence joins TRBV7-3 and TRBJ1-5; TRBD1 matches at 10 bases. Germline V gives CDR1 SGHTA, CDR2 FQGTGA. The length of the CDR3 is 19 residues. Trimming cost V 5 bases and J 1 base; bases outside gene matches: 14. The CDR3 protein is CASSLRTGGGPMSNQPQHF. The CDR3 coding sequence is TGTGCCAGCAGCCTGCGGACAGGGGGGGGCCCGATGAGCAATCAGCCCCAGCATTTT.

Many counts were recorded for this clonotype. CDR3 DNA sequence: TGTGCCACCAGCAGAGATCAAAGTGGACAGGTGAATTACGAGCAGTACTTC. It encodes CATSRDQSGQVNYEQYF. This chain links TRBV15 with TRBJ2-7, with 7 bases aligning to TRBD1. The CDR3 length is 17 residues. CDR1 and CDR2 (germline): LNHNV, YYDKDF (reference sequence). Trimming removed 0 bases from V and 4 bases from J; junction bases left unmatched: 12.

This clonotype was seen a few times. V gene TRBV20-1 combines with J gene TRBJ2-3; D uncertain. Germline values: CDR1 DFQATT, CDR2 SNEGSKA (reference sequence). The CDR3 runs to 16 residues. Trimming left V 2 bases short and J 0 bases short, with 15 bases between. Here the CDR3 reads CSARLLGSSSTDTQYF. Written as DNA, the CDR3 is TGCAGTGCTAGATTACTCGGGTCATCTAGCACAGATACGCAGTATTTT.

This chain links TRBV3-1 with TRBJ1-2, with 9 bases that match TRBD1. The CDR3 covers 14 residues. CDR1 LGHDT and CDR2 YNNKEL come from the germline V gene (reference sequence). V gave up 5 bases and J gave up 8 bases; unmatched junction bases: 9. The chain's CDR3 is CASSSGQGTRGYTF. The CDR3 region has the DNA TGTGCCAGCAGCTCCGGACAGGGGACGAGGGGCTACACCTTC.

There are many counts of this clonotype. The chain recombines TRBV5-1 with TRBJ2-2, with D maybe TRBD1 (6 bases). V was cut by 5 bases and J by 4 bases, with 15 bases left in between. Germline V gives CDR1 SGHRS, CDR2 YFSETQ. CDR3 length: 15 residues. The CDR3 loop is CASSLGKTGTGELFF. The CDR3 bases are TGCGCCAGCAGTCTAGGGAAGACAGGCACCGGGGAGCTGTTTTTT.

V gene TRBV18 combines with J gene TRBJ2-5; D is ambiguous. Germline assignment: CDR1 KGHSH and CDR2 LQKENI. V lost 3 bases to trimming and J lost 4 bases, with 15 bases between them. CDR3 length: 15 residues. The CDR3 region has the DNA TGTGCCAGCTCACCGGATGAAGGGCCCGGAGAGACCCAGTACTTC. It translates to CASSPDEGPGETQYF.

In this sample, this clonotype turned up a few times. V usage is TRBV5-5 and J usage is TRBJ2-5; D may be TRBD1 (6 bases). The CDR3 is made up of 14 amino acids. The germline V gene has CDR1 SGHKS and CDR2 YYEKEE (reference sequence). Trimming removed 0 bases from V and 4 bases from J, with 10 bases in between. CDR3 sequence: CASSLDRAVETQYF. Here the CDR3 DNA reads TGTGCCAGCAGCTTGGACAGGGCCGTAGAGACCCAGTACTTC. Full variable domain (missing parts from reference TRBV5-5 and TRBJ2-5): DAGVTQSPTHLIKTRGQQVTLRCSPISGHKSVSWYQQVLGQGPQFIFQYYEKEERGRGNFPDRFSARQFPNYSSELNVNALLLGDSALYLCASSLDRAVETQYFGPGTRLLVL.

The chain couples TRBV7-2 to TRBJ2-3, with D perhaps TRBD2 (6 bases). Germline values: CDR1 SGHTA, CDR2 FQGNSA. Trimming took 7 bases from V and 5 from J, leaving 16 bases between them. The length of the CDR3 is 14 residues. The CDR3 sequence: CASTSGLRQDTQYF. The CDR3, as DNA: TGTGCCAGCACCTCGGGACTCCGCCAAGATACGCAGTATTTT. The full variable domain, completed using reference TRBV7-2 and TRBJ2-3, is GAGVSQSPSNKVTEKGKDVELRCDPISGHTALYWYRQSLGQGLEFLIYFQGNSAPDKSGLPSDRFSAERTGGSVSTLTIQRTQQEDSAVYLCASTSGLRQDTQYFGPGTRLTVL.

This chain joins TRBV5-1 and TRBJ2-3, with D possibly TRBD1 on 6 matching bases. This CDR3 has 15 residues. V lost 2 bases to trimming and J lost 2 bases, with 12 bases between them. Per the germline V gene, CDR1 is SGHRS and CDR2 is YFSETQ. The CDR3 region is CASSFMSGDTDTQYF. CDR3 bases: TGCGCCAGCAGCTTCATGTCAGGGGACACAGATACGCAGTATTTT.

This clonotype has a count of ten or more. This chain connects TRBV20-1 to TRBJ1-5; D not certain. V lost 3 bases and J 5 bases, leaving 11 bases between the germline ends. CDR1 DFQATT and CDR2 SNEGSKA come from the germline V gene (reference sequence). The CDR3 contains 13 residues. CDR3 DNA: TGCAGTGCTAGGGATGCGAGGGATCAGCCCCAGCATTTT. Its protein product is CSARDARDQPQHF.

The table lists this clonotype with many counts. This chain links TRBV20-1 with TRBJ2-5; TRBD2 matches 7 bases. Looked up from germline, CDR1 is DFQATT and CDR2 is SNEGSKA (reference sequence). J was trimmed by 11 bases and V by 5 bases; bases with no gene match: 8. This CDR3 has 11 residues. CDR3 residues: CSARPRGVQYF. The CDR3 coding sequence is TGCAGTGCTCGCCCCCGGGGGGTTCAGTACTTC.

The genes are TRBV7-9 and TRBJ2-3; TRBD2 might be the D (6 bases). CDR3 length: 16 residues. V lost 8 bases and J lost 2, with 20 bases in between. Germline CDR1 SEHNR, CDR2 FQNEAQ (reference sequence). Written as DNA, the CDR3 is TGTGCCAGCGGTCCCCAGGCGGGATCTTACACAGATACGCAGTATTTT. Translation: CASGPQAGSYTDTQYF.

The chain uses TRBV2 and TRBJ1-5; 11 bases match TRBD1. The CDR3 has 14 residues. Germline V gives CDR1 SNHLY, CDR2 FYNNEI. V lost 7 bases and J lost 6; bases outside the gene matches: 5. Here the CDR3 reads CASIGQGAIQPQHF. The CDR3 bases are TGTGCCAGCATTGGACAGGGGGCGATTCAGCCCCAGCATTTT.

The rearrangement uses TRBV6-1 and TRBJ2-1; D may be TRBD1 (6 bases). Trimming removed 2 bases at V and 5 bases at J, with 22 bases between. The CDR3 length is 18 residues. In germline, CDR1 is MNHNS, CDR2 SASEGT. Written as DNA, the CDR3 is TGTGCCAGCAGTGAATGGGCGACAGGTATTAACGCAGACAATGAGCAGTTCTTC. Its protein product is CASSEWATGINADNEQFF.

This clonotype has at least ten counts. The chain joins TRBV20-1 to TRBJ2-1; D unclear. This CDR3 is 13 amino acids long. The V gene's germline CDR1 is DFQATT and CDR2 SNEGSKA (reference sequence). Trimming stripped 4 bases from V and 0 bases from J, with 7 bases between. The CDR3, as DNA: TGCAGTGCTATTGACCACTCCTACAATGAGCAGTTCTTC. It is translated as CSAIDHSYNEQFF.

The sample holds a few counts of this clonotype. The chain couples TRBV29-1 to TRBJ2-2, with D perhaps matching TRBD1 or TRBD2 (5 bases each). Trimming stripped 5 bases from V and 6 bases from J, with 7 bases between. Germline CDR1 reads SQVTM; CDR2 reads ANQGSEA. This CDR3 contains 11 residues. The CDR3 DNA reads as TGCAGCGTTCGGGACGCCGGGGAGCTGTTTTTT. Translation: CSVRDAGELFF.